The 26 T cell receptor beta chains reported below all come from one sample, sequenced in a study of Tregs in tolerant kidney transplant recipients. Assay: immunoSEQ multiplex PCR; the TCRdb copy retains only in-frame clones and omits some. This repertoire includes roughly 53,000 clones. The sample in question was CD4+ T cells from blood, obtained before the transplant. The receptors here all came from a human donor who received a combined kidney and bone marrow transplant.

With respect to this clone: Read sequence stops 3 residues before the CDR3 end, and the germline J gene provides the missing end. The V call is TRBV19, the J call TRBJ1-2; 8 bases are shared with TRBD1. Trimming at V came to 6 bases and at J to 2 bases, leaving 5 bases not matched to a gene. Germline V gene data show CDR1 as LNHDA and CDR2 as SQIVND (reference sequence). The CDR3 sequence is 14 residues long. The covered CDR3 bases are TGTGCCAGTAGACCCGACAGGGGAAACTATGGC. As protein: CASRPDRGNYG. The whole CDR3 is CASRPDRGNYGYTF.

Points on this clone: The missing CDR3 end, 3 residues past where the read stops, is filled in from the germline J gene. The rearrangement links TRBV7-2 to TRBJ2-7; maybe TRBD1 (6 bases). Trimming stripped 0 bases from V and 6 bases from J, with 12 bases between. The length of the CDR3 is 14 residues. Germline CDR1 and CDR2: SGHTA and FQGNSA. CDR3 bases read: TGTGCCAGCAGCTTAGCAGGGGGTGTCGGCGAG. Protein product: CASSLAGGVGE. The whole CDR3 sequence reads CASSLAGGVGEQYF.

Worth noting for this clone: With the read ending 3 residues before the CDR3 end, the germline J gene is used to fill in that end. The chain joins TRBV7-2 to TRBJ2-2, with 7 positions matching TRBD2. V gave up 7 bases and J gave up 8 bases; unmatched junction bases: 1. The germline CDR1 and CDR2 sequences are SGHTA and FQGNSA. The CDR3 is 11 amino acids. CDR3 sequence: CASKAGGELFF. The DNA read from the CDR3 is TGTGCCAGCAAAGCGGGGGGGGAG.

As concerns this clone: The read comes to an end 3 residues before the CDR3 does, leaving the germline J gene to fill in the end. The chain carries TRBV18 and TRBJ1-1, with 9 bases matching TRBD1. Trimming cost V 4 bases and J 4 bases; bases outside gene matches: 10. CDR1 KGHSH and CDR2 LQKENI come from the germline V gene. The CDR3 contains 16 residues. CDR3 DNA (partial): TGTGCCAGCTCACAAACAGGGGGCGAGATGAGCACTGAA. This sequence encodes CASSQTGGEMSTE. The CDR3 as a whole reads CASSQTGGEMSTEAFF.

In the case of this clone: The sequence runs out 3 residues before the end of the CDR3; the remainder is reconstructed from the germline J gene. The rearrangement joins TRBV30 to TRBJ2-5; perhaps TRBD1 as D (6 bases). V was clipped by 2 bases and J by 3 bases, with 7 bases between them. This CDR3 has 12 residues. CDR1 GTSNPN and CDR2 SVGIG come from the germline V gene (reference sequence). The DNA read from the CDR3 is TGTGCCTGGAGTCAGGGGAAAGAGACC. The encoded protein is CAWSQGKET. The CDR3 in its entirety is CAWSQGKETQYF.

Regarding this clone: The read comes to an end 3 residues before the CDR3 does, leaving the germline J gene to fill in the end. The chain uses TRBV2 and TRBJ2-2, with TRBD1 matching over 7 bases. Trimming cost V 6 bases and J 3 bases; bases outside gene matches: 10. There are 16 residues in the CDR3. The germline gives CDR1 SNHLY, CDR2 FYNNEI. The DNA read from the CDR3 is TGTGCCAGCAGCGAGCGAAAGACAGGGTACACCGGGGAG. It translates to CASSERKTGYTGE. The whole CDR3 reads CASSERKTGYTGELFF.

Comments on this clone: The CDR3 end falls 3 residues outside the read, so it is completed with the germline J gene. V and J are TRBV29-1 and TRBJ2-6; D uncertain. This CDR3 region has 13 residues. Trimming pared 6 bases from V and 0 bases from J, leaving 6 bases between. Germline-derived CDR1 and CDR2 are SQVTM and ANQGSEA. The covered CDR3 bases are TGCAGCGTCCAGAACTCTGGGGCCAACGTC. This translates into CSVQNSGANV. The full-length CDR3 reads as CSVQNSGANVLTF.

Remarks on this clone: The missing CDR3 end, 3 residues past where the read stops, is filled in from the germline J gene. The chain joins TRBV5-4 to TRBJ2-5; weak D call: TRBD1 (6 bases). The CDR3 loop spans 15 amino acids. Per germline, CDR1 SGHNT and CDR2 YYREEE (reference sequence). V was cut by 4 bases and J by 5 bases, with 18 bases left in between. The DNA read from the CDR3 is TGTGCCAGCAGCCCGGACAGTAGATGGGGGGAGACC. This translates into CASSPDSRWGET. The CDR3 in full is CASSPDSRWGETQYF.

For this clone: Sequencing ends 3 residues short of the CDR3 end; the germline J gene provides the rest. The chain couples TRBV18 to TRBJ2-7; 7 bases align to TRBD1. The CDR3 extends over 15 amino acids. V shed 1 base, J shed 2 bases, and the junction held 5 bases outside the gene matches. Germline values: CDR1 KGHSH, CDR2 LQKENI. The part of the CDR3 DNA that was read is TGTGCCAGCTCACCACGCGAGGGGGCCACCTACGAG. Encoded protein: CASSPREGATYE. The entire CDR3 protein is CASSPREGATYEQYF.

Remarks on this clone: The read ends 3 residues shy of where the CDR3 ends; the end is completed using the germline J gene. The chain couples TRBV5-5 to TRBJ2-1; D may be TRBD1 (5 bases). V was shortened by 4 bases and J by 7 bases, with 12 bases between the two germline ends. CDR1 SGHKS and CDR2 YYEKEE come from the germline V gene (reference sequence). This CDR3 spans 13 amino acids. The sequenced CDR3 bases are TGTGCCAGCAGCCCCCAAGGGGTTAATGAG. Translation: CASSPQGVNE. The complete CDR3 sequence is CASSPQGVNEQFF.

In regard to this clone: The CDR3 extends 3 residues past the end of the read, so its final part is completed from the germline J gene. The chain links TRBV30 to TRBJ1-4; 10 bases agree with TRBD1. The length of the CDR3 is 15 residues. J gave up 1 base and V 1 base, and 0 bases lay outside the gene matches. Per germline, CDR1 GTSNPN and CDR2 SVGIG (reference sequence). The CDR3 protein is CAWSGDRGTNEKLFF. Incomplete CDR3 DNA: TGTGCCTGGAGTGGGGACAGGGGAACTAATGAAAAA. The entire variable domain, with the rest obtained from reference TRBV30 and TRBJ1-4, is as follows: SQTIHQWPATLVQPVGSPLSLECTVEGTSNPNLYWYRQAAGRGLQLLFYSVGIGQISSEVPQNLSASRPQDRQFILSSKKLLLSDSGFYLCAWSGDRGTNEKLFFGSGTQLSVL.

Here the CDR3 reads CASSYYTSNTEAFF. The part of the CDR3 DNA that was read is TGTGCCAGCAGTTACTACACCTCGAACACTGAA. The V call is TRBV6-2 or TRBV6-3, the J call TRBJ1-1; D is unclear. From the germline J gene comes the end of the CDR3, since the read stops 3 residues before it. Germline values: CDR1 MNHEY, CDR2 SVGEGT. The V end was cut by 1 base, the J end by 1 base, with 7 bases between. The CDR3 consists of 14 residues.

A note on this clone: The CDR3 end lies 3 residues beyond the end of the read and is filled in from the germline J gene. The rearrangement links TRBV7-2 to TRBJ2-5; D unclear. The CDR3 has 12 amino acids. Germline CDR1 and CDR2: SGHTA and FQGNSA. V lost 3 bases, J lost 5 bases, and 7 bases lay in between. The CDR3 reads CASSLSGETQYF. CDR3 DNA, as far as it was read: TGTGCCAGCAGCTTGTCGGGTGAGACC.

The CDR3 DNA, read in part, is TGTGCCAGTAGTCCCATCGGGTCGTTAAGCACAAATCAGCCC. This translates into CASSPIGSLSTNQP. The complete CDR3 reads CASSPIGSLSTNQPQHF. The rearrangement joins TRBV19 to TRBJ1-5; the D is unclear. The read falls 3 residues short of the CDR3 end, and the missing part is taken from the germline J gene. The CDR3 contains 17 residues. V was shortened by 5 bases and J by 4 bases, with 21 bases between the two germline ends. CDR1 LNHDA and CDR2 SQIVND come from the germline V gene (reference sequence).

CDR3 DNA (partial): TGTGCCAGCAGACCGGACAGGGGCCAACAACAT. Translated: CASRPDRGQQH. The CDR3 in its entirety is CASRPDRGQQHQYF. This chain uses TRBV6-2 or TRBV6-3 with TRBJ2-4; 9 nucleotides agree with TRBD1. The read ends 3 residues shy of where the CDR3 ends; the end is completed using the germline J gene. The CDR3 runs to 14 residues. CDR1 MNHEY and CDR2 SVGEGT come from the germline V gene.

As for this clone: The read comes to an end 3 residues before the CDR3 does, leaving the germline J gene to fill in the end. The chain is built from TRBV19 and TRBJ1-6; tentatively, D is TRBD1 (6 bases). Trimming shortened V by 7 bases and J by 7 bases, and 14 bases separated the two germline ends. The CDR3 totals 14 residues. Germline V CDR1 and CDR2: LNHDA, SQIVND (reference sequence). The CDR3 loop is CASTSWTENSPLHF. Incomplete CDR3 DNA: TGTGCCAGTACCTCCTGGACAGAGAATTCACCC.

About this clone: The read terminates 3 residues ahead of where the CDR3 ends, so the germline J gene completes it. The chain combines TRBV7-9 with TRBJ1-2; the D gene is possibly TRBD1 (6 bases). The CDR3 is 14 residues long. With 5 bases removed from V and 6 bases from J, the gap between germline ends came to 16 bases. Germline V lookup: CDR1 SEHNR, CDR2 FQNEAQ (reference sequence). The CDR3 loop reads CASSPTAGEDGYTF. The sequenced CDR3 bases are TGTGCCAGCAGCCCTACGGCAGGGGAGGATGGC.

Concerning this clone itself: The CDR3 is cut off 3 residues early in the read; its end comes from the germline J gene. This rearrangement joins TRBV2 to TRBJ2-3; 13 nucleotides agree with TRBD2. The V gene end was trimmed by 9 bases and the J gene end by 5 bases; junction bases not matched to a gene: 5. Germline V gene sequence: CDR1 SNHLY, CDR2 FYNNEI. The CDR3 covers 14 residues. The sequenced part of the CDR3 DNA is TGTGCCAGTGAGACTAGCGGGGGGAAAGATACG. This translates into CASETSGGKDT. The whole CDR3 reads CASETSGGKDTQYF.

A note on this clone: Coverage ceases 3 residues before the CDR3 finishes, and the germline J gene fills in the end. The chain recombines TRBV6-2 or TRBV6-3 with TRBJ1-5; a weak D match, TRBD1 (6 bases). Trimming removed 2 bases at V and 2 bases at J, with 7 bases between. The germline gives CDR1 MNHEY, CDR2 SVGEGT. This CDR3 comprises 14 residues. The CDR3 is CASSYRQGNQPQHF. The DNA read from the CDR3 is TGTGCCAGCAGTTACCGACAGGGCAATCAGCCC.

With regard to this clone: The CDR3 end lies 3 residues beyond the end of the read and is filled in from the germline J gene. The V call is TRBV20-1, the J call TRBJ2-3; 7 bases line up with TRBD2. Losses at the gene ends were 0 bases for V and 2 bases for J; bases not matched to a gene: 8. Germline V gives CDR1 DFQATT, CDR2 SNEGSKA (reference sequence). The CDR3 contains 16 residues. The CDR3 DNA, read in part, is TGCAGTGCTAGAGATTATGCGGGGGATGTCACAGATACG. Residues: CSARDYAGDVTDT. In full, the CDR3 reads CSARDYAGDVTDTQYF.

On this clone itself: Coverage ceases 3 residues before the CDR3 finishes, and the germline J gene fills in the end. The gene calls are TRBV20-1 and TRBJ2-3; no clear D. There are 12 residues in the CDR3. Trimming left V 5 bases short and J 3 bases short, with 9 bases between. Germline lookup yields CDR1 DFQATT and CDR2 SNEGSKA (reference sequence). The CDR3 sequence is CSAGSGTDTQYF. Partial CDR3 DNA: TGCAGTGCTGGCTCAGGAACAGATACG.

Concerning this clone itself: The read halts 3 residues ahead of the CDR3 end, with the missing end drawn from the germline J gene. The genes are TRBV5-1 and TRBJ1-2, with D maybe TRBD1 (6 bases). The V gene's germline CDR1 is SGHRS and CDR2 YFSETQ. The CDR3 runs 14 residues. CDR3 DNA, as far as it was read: TGCGCCAGCAGCTGGGGGCCTCCGGCGGGCGGC. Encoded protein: CASSWGPPAGG. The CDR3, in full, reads CASSWGPPAGGYTF. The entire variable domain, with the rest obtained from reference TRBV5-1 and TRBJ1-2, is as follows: KAGVTQTPRYLIKTRGQQVTLSCSPISGHRSVSWYQQTPGQGLQFLFEYFSETQRNKGNFPGRFSGRQFSNSRSEMNVSTLELGDSALYLCASSWGPPAGGYTFGSGTRLTVV.

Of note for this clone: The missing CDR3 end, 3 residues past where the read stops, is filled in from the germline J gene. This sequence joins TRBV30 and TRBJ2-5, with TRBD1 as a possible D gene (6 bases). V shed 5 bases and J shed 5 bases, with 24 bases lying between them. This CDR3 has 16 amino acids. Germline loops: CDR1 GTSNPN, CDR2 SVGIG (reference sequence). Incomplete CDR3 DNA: TGTGCCTGGGCCGGAAGGGGCAGGGGAATGAGGGAGACC. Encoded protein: CAWAGRGRGMRET. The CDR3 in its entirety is CAWAGRGRGMRETQYF.

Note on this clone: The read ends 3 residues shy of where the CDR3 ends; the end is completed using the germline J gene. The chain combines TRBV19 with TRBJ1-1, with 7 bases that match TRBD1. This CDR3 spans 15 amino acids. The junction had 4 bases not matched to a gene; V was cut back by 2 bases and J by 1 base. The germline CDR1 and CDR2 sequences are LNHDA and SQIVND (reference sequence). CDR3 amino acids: CASSILPGGNTEAFF. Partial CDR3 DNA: TGTGCCAGTAGTATACTCCCAGGGGGGAACACTGAA. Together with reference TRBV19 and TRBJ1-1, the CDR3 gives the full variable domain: DGGITQSPKYLFRKEGQNVTLSCEQNLNHDAMYWYRQDPGQGLRLIYYSQIVNDFQKGDIAEGYSVSREKKESFPLTVTSAQKNPTAFYLCASSILPGGNTEAFFGQGTRLTVV.

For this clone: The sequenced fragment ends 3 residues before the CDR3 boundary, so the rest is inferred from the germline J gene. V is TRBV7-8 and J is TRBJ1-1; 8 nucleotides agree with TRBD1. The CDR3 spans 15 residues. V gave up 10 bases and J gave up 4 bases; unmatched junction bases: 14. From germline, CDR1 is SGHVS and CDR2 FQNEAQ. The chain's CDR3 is CATLKARQGSTEAFF. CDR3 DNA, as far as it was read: TGTGCCACCCTCAAAGCCCGACAGGGGAGCACTGAA.

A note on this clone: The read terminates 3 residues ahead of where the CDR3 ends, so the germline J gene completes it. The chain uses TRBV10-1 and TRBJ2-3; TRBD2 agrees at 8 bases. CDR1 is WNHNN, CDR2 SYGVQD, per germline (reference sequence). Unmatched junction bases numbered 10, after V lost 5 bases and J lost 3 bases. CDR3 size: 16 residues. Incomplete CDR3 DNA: TGCGCCAGCAGTACGAACAAAGCGGGGGCGACAGATACG. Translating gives CASSTNKAGATDT. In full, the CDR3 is CASSTNKAGATDTQYF.